These 25 T cell receptor beta chains share one sample of origin, sequenced in a study of T cell repertoires in cytomegalovirus infection. Their specific antigens are unknown. Via MiXCR, TCRdb re-called the reads, giving one row per CDR3 protein. Among about 160,000 distinct CDR3 sequences, about a fifth were seen once, and the ten largest hold 25%. This sample comprised CD8+ T cells from cultured PBMCs, obtained from culture after CMV antigen stimulation. The receptors come from a human donor in good health (CMV status not recorded). Some clones in this sample may be carry-over from other donors' samples.

This clonotype was seen a handful of times. The rearrangement links TRBV28 to TRBJ1-4; 7 nucleotides line up with TRBD1. The CDR3 is 17 amino acids. V lost 8 bases, J lost 0 bases, and 12 bases stayed unmatched. Germline-derived CDR1 and CDR2 are MDHEN and SYDVKM. This CDR3 is CASQTLRQGATNEKLFF. In nucleotides, the CDR3 is TGTGCCAGCCAGACCCTCCGCCAGGGGGCAACTAATGAAAAACTGTTTTTT.

This clonotype was seen ten or more times. The chain is built from TRBV6-5 and TRBJ2-1; 8 bases are shared with TRBD1. The germline gives CDR1 MNHEY, CDR2 SVGAGI. Trimming took 5 bases from V and 5 from J; bases not matched to a gene: 2. The CDR3 consists of 13 residues. The CDR3 region has the DNA TGTGCCAGCAGTAACAGGGGGGACAATGAGCAGTTCTTC. Amino acids: CASSNRGDNEQFF.

The chain employs TRBV27 and TRBJ1-5; D gene ambiguous. CDR1 is MNHEY and CDR2 is SMNVEV in the germline V gene (reference sequence). The length of the CDR3 is 12 residues. Trimming left V 3 bases short and J 2 bases short, with 2 bases between. The CDR3 region has the DNA TGTGCCAGCAGTTTCCGCAATCAGCCCCAGCATTTT. Protein sequence: CASSFRNQPQHF.

This clonotype appeared a few times. The CDR3 region is CASSLTRQGPENIQYF. The CDR3 bases are TGTGCCAGCAGTTTAACCAGACAGGGGCCAGAAAACATTCAGTACTTC. The gene calls are TRBV6-2 or TRBV6-3 and TRBJ2-4, with 8 bases that match TRBD1. The junction had 10 bases not matched to a gene; V was cut back by 4 bases and J by 5 bases. The germline gives CDR1 MNHEY, CDR2 SVGEGT. This CDR3 contains 16 residues.

In this sample, this clonotype turned up a few times. The rearrangement links TRBV4-3 to TRBJ1-1; weak D call: TRBD1 (5 bases). This CDR3 has 15 residues. CDR1 and CDR2 (germline): LGHNA, YSLEER. Trimming removed 2 bases from V and 3 bases from J, with 13 bases in between. The CDR3 region is CASSQKMWGYTEAFF. CDR3 in DNA: TGCGCCAGCAGCCAAAAGATGTGGGGGTACACTGAAGCTTTCTTT.

This clonotype came up a few times. The chain links TRBV27 to TRBJ2-3, with 9 bases fitting TRBD1. The CDR3 loop spans 17 amino acids. Germline values: CDR1 MNHEY, CDR2 SMNVEV (reference sequence). The V gene end was trimmed by 0 bases and the J gene end by 3 bases; junction bases not matched to a gene: 7. This chain's CDR3 is CASSLSIGDRVTDTQYF. The CDR3 DNA reads TGTGCCAGCAGTTTATCAATAGGGGACAGGGTTACAGATACGCAGTATTTT.

The sample holds a few counts of this clonotype. V usage is TRBV7-2 and J usage is TRBJ2-6; D is ambiguous. This CDR3 region has 17 residues. The V gene lost 2 bases and the J gene lost 0 bases, with 11 bases spanning the gap. Germline values: CDR1 SGHTA, CDR2 FQGNSA. The CDR3 nucleotides read TGTGCCAGCAGCTTAAACGGCCTCCGCTCTGGGGCCAACGTCCTGACTTTC. Its protein product is CASSLNGLRSGANVLTF.

This clonotype was counted many times. The rearrangement joins TRBV12-3 or TRBV12-4 to TRBJ2-1; 7 positions match TRBD1. The CDR3 is 13 residues long. After removal of 5 bases from V and 4 bases from J, the junction contained 2 bases not matched to a gene. CDR3 protein: CASSPTGYNEQFF. In nucleotides, the CDR3 is TGTGCCAGCAGTCCGACAGGGTACAATGAGCAGTTCTTC.

The gene calls are TRBV4-1 and TRBJ2-3; 10 nucleotides agree with TRBD2. The CDR3 loop spans 16 amino acids. V trimming: 3 bases; J trimming: 6 bases; junction bases outside the gene matches: 9. Germline CDR1 is MGHRA and CDR2 is YSYEKL. CDR3 bases: TGCGCCAGCAGCCACTCGAGCGGGGGGGCCGACGATACGCAGTATTTT. Protein sequence: CASSHSSGGADDTQYF.

V gene TRBV7-9 combines with J gene TRBJ2-1; 9 bases map to TRBD2. The CDR3 is 15 residues long. Unmatched junction bases numbered 5, after V lost 5 bases and J lost 3 bases. The germline V gene has CDR1 SEHNR and CDR2 FQNEAQ (reference sequence). CDR3 bases: TGTGCCAGCAGCCCGTTTAGCGGGGGCTACAATGAGCAGTTCTTC. Translating gives CASSPFSGGYNEQFF.

V gene TRBV7-8 combines with J gene TRBJ1-1, with TRBD1 as a possible D gene (5 bases). The CDR3 runs 19 residues. Germline loops: CDR1 SGHVS, CDR2 FQNEAQ. Trimming removed 3 bases from V and 3 bases from J, with 26 bases in between. In DNA form, the CDR3 reads TGTGCCAGCAGCTTCCCCGAGGCGGGACGGGAACACTCGGACACTGAAGCTTTCTTT. Translated, it gives CASSFPEAGREHSDTEAFF.

The chain combines TRBV7-7 with TRBJ1-1, with D tentatively TRBD1 (5 bases). The CDR3 spans 16 residues. Trimming took 0 bases from V and 1 from J, leaving 12 bases between them. Germline CDR1 SSHAT, CDR2 FNYEAQ (reference sequence). The CDR3 DNA is TGTGCCAGCAGCTTAGCGCAGGGTCCCGGGAACACTGAAGCTTTCTTT. It is translated as CASSLAQGPGNTEAFF.

CDR3 sequence: CASSFRRSRNQPQHF. CDR3 nucleotide sequence: TGTGCCAGCAGTTTTCGTCGCAGTCGCAATCAGCCCCAGCATTTT. V usage is TRBV12-3 or TRBV12-4 and J usage is TRBJ1-5, with D unresolved. The CDR3 extends over 15 amino acids. The germline V and J ends were trimmed by 3 bases and 2 bases, with 11 bases remaining between them.

This clonotype is a singleton in its sample. The V call is TRBV4-1, the J call TRBJ2-7; maybe TRBD1 (6 bases). Germline values: CDR1 MGHRA, CDR2 YSYEKL. Trimming removed 1 base from V and 3 bases from J, with 10 bases in between. This CDR3 is 14 amino acids long. The CDR3 DNA sequence: TGCGCCAGCAGCCAAGTAACAGGGATCTACGAGCAGTACTTC. The encoded protein is CASSQVTGIYEQYF.

J is TRBJ2-3 and V is TRBV27; 7 nucleotides match TRBD1. CDR1 MNHEY and CDR2 SMNVEV come from the germline V gene (reference sequence). The CDR3 sequence is 16 residues long. The V segment lost 4 bases and the J segment 0 bases; nucleotides outside the gene matches: 7. The CDR3 DNA reads as TGTGCCAGCAGTTCCCTCCCGGGACAGAGCACAGATACGCAGTATTTT. Translation gives CASSSLPGQSTDTQYF.

This clonotype was seen a single time. This rearrangement joins TRBV27 to TRBJ1-6; D is ambiguous. The CDR3 sequence is 14 residues long. From germline, CDR1 is MNHEY and CDR2 SMNVEV (reference sequence). The V and J ends lost 5 bases and 0 bases respectively, with 5 bases between them. CDR3 DNA: TGTGCCAGCAGTCCCAGCTCCTATAATTCACCCCTCCACTTT. This gives the protein CASSPSSYNSPLHF.

The table lists this clonotype with a few counts. V gene TRBV6-2 or TRBV6-3 combines with J gene TRBJ2-1; TRBD1 might be the D (5 bases). The CDR3 covers 15 residues. CDR1 and CDR2 (germline): MNHEY, SVGEGT. V lost 5 bases, J lost 8 bases, and 19 bases lay in between. Here the CDR3 reads CASSPGHNHRYEQFF. CDR3 in DNA: TGTGCCAGCAGTCCAGGGCACAACCACCGGTATGAGCAGTTCTTC.

The chain uses TRBV7-6 and TRBJ1-3, with a tentative D call TRBD1 (6 bases). Germline lookup yields CDR1 SGHVS and CDR2 FNYEAQ. V lost 5 bases and J 0 bases, leaving 17 bases between the germline ends. This CDR3 is built from 17 residues. The CDR3 coding sequence is TGTGCCAGCAGCCCCCGGACAGAGTTCAGCTCTGGAAACACCATATATTTT. Amino acids: CASSPRTEFSSGNTIYF. The full variable domain, with the rest looked up from reference TRBV7-6 and TRBJ1-3, is GAGVSQSPRYKVTKRGQDVALRCDPISGHVSLYWYRQALGQGPEFLTYFNYEAQQDKSGLPNDRFSAERPEGSISTLTIQRTEQRDSAMYRCASSPRTEFSSGNTIYFGEGSWLTVV.

This clonotype was counted a few times. V usage is TRBV27 and J usage is TRBJ2-7; 11 nucleotides match TRBD2. CDR3 length: 14 amino acids. Germline V CDR1 and CDR2: MNHEY, SMNVEV (reference sequence). V was clipped by 2 bases and J by 6 bases; unmatched bases: 3. The CDR3 protein is CASSLASGGPEQYF. The CDR3 nucleotides read TGTGCCAGCAGTTTAGCTAGCGGGGGGCCCGAGCAGTACTTC.

The V call is TRBV7-9, the J call TRBJ1-2; D gene unclear. The CDR3 consists of 14 residues. Trimming removed 5 bases at V and 6 bases at J, with 16 bases between. Per the germline V gene, CDR1 is SEHNR and CDR2 is FQNEAQ (reference sequence). CDR3 DNA: TGTGCCAGCAGCCTCTTCGTACAGCCCCATGGCTACACCTTC. Residues: CASSLFVQPHGYTF. Using reference TRBV7-9 and TRBJ1-2 for the parts outside the CDR3, the full variable domain is DTGVSQNPRHKITKRGQNVTFRCDPISEHNRLYWYRQTLGQGPEFLTYFQNEAQLEKSRLLSDRFSAERPKGSFSTLEIQRTEQGDSAMYLCASSLFVQPHGYTFGSGTRLTVV.

This clonotype showed up just a few times. The chain recombines TRBV7-6 with TRBJ1-3, with D tentatively TRBD1 (5 bases). The CDR3 has 15 amino acids. Deletions cut 0 bases from V and 4 bases from J, with 10 bases between. Germline lookup yields CDR1 SGHVS and CDR2 FNYEAQ. CDR3 sequence: CASSLAPGDGNTIYF. CDR3 bases: TGTGCCAGCAGCTTAGCGCCGGGGGACGGAAACACCATATATTTT.

This clonotype was observed a handful of times. The rearrangement links TRBV7-2 to TRBJ2-3; 10 nucleotides match TRBD2. V lost 6 bases and J lost 2; bases outside the gene matches: 11. CDR3 length: 17 amino acids. Germline CDR1 is SGHTA and CDR2 is FQGNSA. The CDR3 spells CASSYKAGGSLTDTQYF. The CDR3 DNA follows: TGTGCCAGCAGTTATAAAGCGGGGGGGTCACTCACAGATACGCAGTATTTT.

V gene TRBV28 combines with J gene TRBJ1-4; 7 nucleotides match TRBD1. The CDR3 is made up of 17 amino acids. Germline V lookup: CDR1 MDHEN, CDR2 SYDVKM. The J segment lost 8 bases and the V segment lost 3 bases, leaving 15 bases of the junction unmatched. CDR3 in amino acids: CASSFGRGTNQGEKLFF. CDR3 DNA: TGTGCCAGCAGTTTTGGCAGGGGGACGAACCAGGGAGAAAAACTGTTTTTT.

The chain employs TRBV27 and TRBJ1-1; D is undetermined. Germline loops: CDR1 MNHEY, CDR2 SMNVEV (reference sequence). CDR3 length: 13 residues. Trimming removed 9 bases from V and 0 bases from J, with 11 bases in between. This CDR3 is CASLSYLNTEAFF. CDR3 bases: TGTGCCAGTCTTAGTTACCTGAACACTGAAGCTTTCTTT.

The chain carries TRBV7-6 and TRBJ2-3; D is undetermined. CDR3 length: 17 amino acids. The V gene's germline CDR1 is SGHVS and CDR2 FNYEAQ. V gave up 0 bases and J gave up 0 bases, with 13 bases separating them. CDR3: CASSLAWATSSTDTQYF. The CDR3 bases are TGTGCCAGCAGCTTAGCGTGGGCAACGTCTAGCACAGATACGCAGTATTTT. The whole variable domain, filled in from reference TRBV7-6 and TRBJ2-3, reads GAGVSQSPRYKVTKRGQDVALRCDPISGHVSLYWYRQALGQGPEFLTYFNYEAQQDKSGLPNDRFSAERPEGSISTLTIQRTEQRDSAMYRCASSLAWATSSTDTQYFGPGTRLTVL.